This record looks at one T cell receptor beta chain sequence and its context. What antigen it recognizes has not been identified. No much larger clone exists at a distance of one base, and base qualities are not known. The data were obtained in a study of cytomegalovirus exposure and HLA in healthy donors (dated by TCRdb to about 2017). At the level of the whole study: An earlier analysis of roughly 610 of the donors reported 276 Gb of sequence data and around 120 million unique TCR beta sequences obtained from roughly 170 million T cells. In an earlier analysis of 500 to 650 of the donors, high-throughput TCR beta sequencing was used to judge whether each TCR beta V gene segment behaved as functional or pseudogenic. Typing coverage varied by locus: about 620-630 donors for A, B, C, DRB1 and DQB1; more than 500 for DQA1; 606 for DPA1; about 450 for DPB1. The genetic ancestry cluster associated with self-reported Caucasian donors included 70% to 85% of the roughly 360 genotyped donors. Four to six DR-DQ haplotypes were handled as single units for association and clustering, since linkage in the cohort was strong. The study profiled the T cell repertoires of under 850 subjects by immunosequencing and related them to cytomegalovirus serostatus. In the later analysis, no new phenotypic data were used to find candidate immune exposures; instead, reliance was placed on TCR beta sequences and their occurrence across donors. A later analysis re-examined previously published TCR beta repertoires from 600 to 700 donors and added high-resolution HLA genotyping to investigate patterns of TCR occurrence. Along with the approximately 670-subject first cohort, a separate validation cohort of over a hundred different subjects was used. Across 398 genotyped donors of the cohort, an average of approximately 220,000 unique TCR beta nucleotide sequences per donor were sequenced, and approximately 19% of those sequences were non-productive. Every repertoire in the discovery cohort had been generated on one and the same sequencing platform. High-throughput TCR immunosequencing, statistical association of individual TCRs with disease status, and machine learning were combined to predict cytomegalovirus infection status. An early release that covered 640 HLA-typed donors contained approximately 300 gigabases of sequencing data and around 85 million unique TCR sequences. The aim of the study was to test whether cataloging public T cell receptors could identify signatures of past pathogen exposure. Donor age, sex, ethnicity and CMV serostatus were compiled together with the repertoire data. Genome-wide SNP genotypes for about 65% of the roughly 700 donors were used in a later genetic analysis, which treated that subset as a discovery cohort. HLA typing covered class I and class II loci at four-digit resolution.

In total, just over 650 healthy bone marrow donors made up the cohort. Cohort members were all nominally healthy when sampled, although unrecorded immune exposures were likely present. The donor tested CMV seropositive, placing the donor among the roughly 300 seropositive members of the cohort. Every donor gave a peripheral blood sample, and the peripheral blood mononuclear cells from that sample were used for TCR beta sequencing. Genomic DNA was extracted from the blood cell samples with the Qiagen DNeasy Blood Extraction Kit. The library relied on the immunoSEQ multiplex PCR assay. For the multiplex PCR, a mixture combining 60 forward primers for TCR Vbeta segments and 13 reverse primers for TCR Jbeta segments was used. Amplification of the CDR3 region of rearranged TCR beta genes was performed with a multiplex PCR assay on genomic DNA. Amplified TCR beta libraries were sequenced as 87-base-pair reads on the Illumina HiSeq System. In the source study's methods: A later analysis tallied roughly 78 million unique TCR beta chains across the 660 or so repertoires, and about 12 million of those chains were shared by two or more donors. Raw reads were error-corrected and collapsed into unique sequences by a nearest-neighbor algorithm in which closely related sequences were merged to remove PCR and sequencing errors. V, D and J gene segments were assigned by aligning CDR3 sequences to IMGT reference sequences. For a sequence to be retained, a match of at least six nucleotides to both a V gene segment and a J gene segment was required. Rearrangements were called productive when the CDR3 lacked stop codons and stayed in frame with V and J; all others were non-productive. CDR3 was defined according to IMGT convention as the region running from the second conserved V-encoded cysteine to the conserved J-encoded phenylalanine. The earlier analysis of 587 of the donors excluded sequences that lacked an unambiguous match to a single V gene segment. In an earlier analysis of more than 500 of the donors, a V segment was called functional when productive rearrangements were above 56.7%, and segregating when the standard deviation between donors exceeded 5%. A statistical classification framework was built to diagnose cytomegalovirus status from the catalog of TCR beta chain sequences. V and J gene assignment, in a later analysis, came from comparing TCR nucleotide sequences with IMGT/GENE-DB human TR gene sequences. Using the TCRdist pipeline, a later analysis assigned CDR3 sequences along with most-parsimonious VDJ recombination scenarios. In a later analysis, each TCR beta chain was defined by its CDR3 amino acid sequence together with its V-gene family, and reads without a unique V-gene family were excluded. As a way to deal with suspected cross-contamination and a sequencing artifact, a later analysis dropped 500 to 700 nucleotide sequences that were highly shared and had low generation probability. For each public chain, a later analysis derived a clonal expansion index from normalized ranks of inferred template counts within each repertoire. In a later analysis, generation probabilities were computed with a VDJ recombination model fitted to out-of-frame rearrangements, and the resulting probabilities were checked against IGoR. In a later analysis, TCR-TCR, TCR-HLA and TCR-CMV co-occurrence was scored with hypergeometric tests, and a repertoire-size bias correction was applied to TCR pairs. In a later analysis, false discovery rates were estimated by permuting HLA or CMV assignments 20 times. A later analysis grouped co-occurring TCRs with DBSCAN, adding TCRdist sequence similarity when clustering within HLA-allele-positive subsets. Co-occurrence clustering excluded repertoires with fewer than 30,000 or more than 120,000 public chains, plus five with anomalous nucleotide sharing. Sourced from immuneACCESS, this table was stored by TCRdb with only in-frame sequences that have V and J called. A share of the clones is absent; for the studies checked, an unresolved V gene accounts for under half, and the remainder has no known explanation. V and J calls and clone size are copied from that table; D and trimming were computed from the DNA. The sample table shows roughly 140,000 clones, and 65% to 85% are seen once. Approximately 4% of the sample lies in the top ten.

CDR1 and CDR2, per the germline V gene, are MGHRA and YSYEKL. Including cysteine and phenylalanine, the CDR3 has 19 amino acids. The only DNA kept is the CDR3, 57 bases in frame from the first base. After removal of 2 bases from V and 1 base from J, the junction retains 9 bases not matched to a gene. The study at large found these results: A later analysis found that most CMV-associated TCR beta chains appeared HLA-restricted, with HLA associations seemingly driven largely by CMV exposure. The authors suggested that the approach could potentially be extended to other disease states and immunological phenotypes. The 87-base-pair reads could not distinguish some IMGT-functional V segments, including TRBV6-2 and TRBV6-3, so those segments were excluded. Immune exposure information for the cohort was limited to CMV serostatus. Sequencing depth was assumed to be roughly uniform across donors in the presence/absence analyses, though that assumption may not hold. In a later analysis, HLA-associated TCR beta chains showed more clonal expansion and lower generation probabilities than non-associated chains that were equally common. Only TCR beta chains were sequenced in this cohort, and the absence of alpha or paired-chain data limited detectable features. Most TCR sequences were observed very rarely across donors, whereas some public TCRs were present in many individuals. A cluster of highly shared sequence variants was judged likely to be a technical artifact of the sequencing pipeline. At a false discovery rate of 0.05, a later analysis linked 16,000 or so TCR beta sequences to specific HLA alleles. Because HLA typing was missing for some donors at each locus, association tests included only the typed subset. A total of 150 to 200 TCR beta chains were listed by the study as associated with cytomegalovirus. Linkage disequilibrium might explain the correlated functional status among segregating V segments, but an unknown experimental factor could not be ruled out. In vitro tests confirmed that a few of the cytomegalovirus-associated TCR beta chains recognize cytomegalovirus antigens. An earlier analysis of 587 of the donors showed that most TCR beta V segments appeared in productive rearrangements either about 87% or about 30% of the time, which broadly matched IMGT annotations. According to a later analysis, parvovirus B19, influenza, CMV and Epstein-Barr virus appeared linked to several top co-occurrence clusters. Strong co-occurrence of HLA alleles, especially DR and DQ, made assigning TCR associations to individual alleles difficult. An association between a missense DCLRE1C variant and V-gene and J-gene trimming of TCR beta chains was found in a later genetic analysis and replicated in an independent cohort. According to a later analysis, TCR association rates differed among HLA loci, with DRB1 alleles showing the most associated TCRs and HLA-C alleles showing the fewest. The classifier was reported to diagnose cytomegalovirus status with high specificity and sensitivity in both the original cohort and the validation cohort. Compared with the approximately 670-donor mean, donors in an Asian-associated ancestry cluster had fewer N-insertions in productive TCRs, according to a later genetic analysis. A further reported finding was that TCR beta sequences accurately predicted the HLA-A and HLA-B alleles for most subjects in the first cohort. Approximately 16 rarely observed V segments, including chromosome 9 orphons, were excluded from the earlier analysis of about 500 of the donors because counts were too low.

The chain is made from TRBV4-1 and TRBJ2-7, with 15 bases matching TRBD2. The sample taken for sequencing was PBMCs. This TCR was sampled from a middle-aged woman in good health and CMV-seropositive. The CDR3 reads as follows: CASSQSQGLAGGVSYEQYF. At the DNA level, the sequence is TGCGCCAGCAGCCAAAGCCAAGGACTAGCGGGGGGGGTGTCCTACGAGCAGTACTTC.